This T cell receptor beta chain was documented in a study of T-cell reconstitution after alpha-beta-depleted transplantation in children. Study-wide points: It was reported that alpha-beta T cells came from several hundred expanded graft clones (about two months after transplant).

Construction of the TCRbeta library involved unique molecular identifiers. A single record per CDR3 protein comes from TCRdb applying MiXCR to the PCR reads. The sample has 500,000 to 750,000 distinct CDR3 sequences, over 10% seen once. A note on this clonotype: Antigen unknown.

V shed 6 bases and J shed 7 bases, with 10 bases lying between them. This CDR3 spans 12 amino acids. The material sequenced was PBMCs, mostly from graft donor cells, taken 360 days after TCRalphabeta/CD19-depleted stem cell transplant. This TCR came from a male patient under 18 who had a stem cell transplant for acute myeloid leukemia, so the T cells may come from the graft donor. The V gene is TRBV12-3 or TRBV12-4, the J gene TRBJ1-3, with D uncertain. The CDR3 sequence: CASSHDGNTIYF. The CDR3, as DNA: TGTGCCAGCAGCCACGACGGGAACACCATATATTTT.